The 24 T cell receptor beta chains below were found in one sample sequenced in a study of response to subunit inactivated influenza vaccine. A single record per CDR3 protein comes from TCRdb applying MiXCR to the RT-PCR reads. The repertoire holds some 190,000 distinct CDR3 sequences, with approximately 15% as singletons. This specimen was CD8+ T cells sorted from PBMCs, taken roughly 5 days after vaccination. These receptors originate from a man aged 45 to 65 who received an inactivated influenza vaccine.

The chain joins TRBV6-5 to TRBJ1-4; D is undetermined. The CDR3 runs to 14 residues. Trimming left V 5 bases short and J 2 bases short, with 9 bases between. CDR1 is MNHEY, CDR2 SVGAGI, per germline. CDR3 residues: CASSTRVTNEKLFF. In nucleotides, the CDR3 is TGTGCCAGCAGTACTAGGGTGACTAATGAAAAACTGTTTTTT.

In its sample, this clonotype was seen a few times. This chain joins TRBV28 and TRBJ2-7, with D possibly being TRBD2 (5 bases). Germline values: CDR1 MDHEN, CDR2 SYDVKM. The CDR3 extends over 16 amino acids. The germline V and J ends were trimmed by 3 bases and 0 bases, with 15 bases remaining between them. The CDR3 coding sequence is TGTGCCAGCAGTTTGTCACTAGTATACAGCTCCTACGAGCAGTACTTC. It specifies CASSLSLVYSSYEQYF.

The gene calls are TRBV7-9 and TRBJ2-3; no definite D call. This CDR3 has 17 amino acids. From germline, CDR1 is SEHNR and CDR2 FQNEAQ (reference sequence). Trimming shortened V by 1 base and J by 2 bases, and 16 bases separated the two germline ends. CDR3 nucleotide sequence: TGTGCCAGCAGCTTAGGATGGCGAGAAGTAGTCACAGATACGCAGTATTTT. Amino acids: CASSLGWREVVTDTQYF. The entire variable domain, with the rest obtained from reference TRBV7-9 and TRBJ2-3, is as follows: DTGVSQNPRHKITKRGQNVTFRCDPISEHNRLYWYRQTLGQGPEFLTYFQNEAQLEKSRLLSDRFSAERPKGSFSTLEIQRTEQGDSAMYLCASSLGWREVVTDTQYFGPGTRLTVL.

The rearrangement uses TRBV9 and TRBJ2-7; D is unclear. The CDR3 is 15 residues long. V was clipped by 0 bases and J by 2 bases, with 12 bases between them. The germline CDR1 and CDR2 sequences are SGDLS and YYNGEE. Here the CDR3 DNA reads TGTGCCAGCAGCGTAGGCGCTTCCGTAACCTACGAGCAGTACTTC. Translation: CASSVGASVTYEQYF.

The genes are TRBV3-1 and TRBJ1-6, with D possibly matching TRBD1 (5 bases). Germline CDR1 is LGHDT and CDR2 is YNNKEL (reference sequence). The length of the CDR3 is 17 residues. Trimming shortened V by 10 bases and J by 6 bases, and 25 bases separated the two germline ends. DNA for the CDR3: TGTGCCATCTGTTTATGGGCGGGGGAAGGCGTTAATTCACCCCTCCACTTT. It yields the protein CAICLWAGEGVNSPLHF.

The V gene is TRBV11-2, the J gene TRBJ2-7, with 7 nucleotides matching TRBD1. In germline, CDR1 is SGHAT, CDR2 FQNNGV. The CDR3 totals 13 residues. V lost 11 bases to trimming and J lost 4 bases; unmatched junction nucleotides: 11. CDR3 loop: CASGRGGEYEQYF. The CDR3, as DNA: TGTGCCTCTGGGAGAGGGGGCGAGTACGAGCAGTACTTC. Full variable domain (outside the CDR3, taken from reference TRBV11-2 and TRBJ2-7): EAGVAQSPRYKIIEKRQSVAFWCNPISGHATLYWYQQILGQGPKLLIQFQNNGVVDDSQLPKDRFSAERLKGVDSTLKIQPAKLEDSAVYLCASGRGGEYEQYFGPGTRLTVT.

The genes are TRBV4-2 and TRBJ2-4; 7 bases agree with TRBD1. The CDR3 loop spans 13 amino acids. CDR1 and CDR2 from the germline V gene are LGHNA and YNFKEQ. V lost 0 bases and J lost 7; bases outside the gene matches: 0. The CDR3 DNA reads TGTGCCAGCAGCCAAGAGACAGGGAACATTCAGTACTTC. Protein: CASSQETGNIQYF.

This clonotype was detected a few times. The chain links TRBV5-5 to TRBJ2-5; the D gene is possibly TRBD2 (7 bases). The ends were cut back, 5 bases at V and 2 bases at J, with 19 bases in the middle. Germline V lookup: CDR1 SGHKS, CDR2 YYEKEE (reference sequence). The CDR3 runs to 16 residues. For the CDR3, the DNA is TGTGCCAGCAGTAACCTCGGGGGGCTTCAGCAAGAGACCCAGTACTTC. Protein sequence: CASSNLGGLQQETQYF.

This clonotype has a handful of counts. The chain links TRBV21-1 to TRBJ1-3. TRBV21-1 is designated a pseudogene. This CDR3 spans 15 amino acids. The CDR3 reads CASSKSSKSGNTIYF. As DNA, the CDR3 is TGTGCCAGCAGCAAAAGTTCTAAGTCTGGAAACACCATATATTTT.

The V gene is TRBV6-2 or TRBV6-3, the J gene TRBJ2-7; D may be TRBD2 (6 bases). V lost 7 bases to trimming and J lost 6 bases, with 16 bases between them. CDR3 length: 13 amino acids. Germline lookup yields CDR1 MNHEY and CDR2 SVGEGT. The CDR3 sequence: CASNFGGESEQYF. CDR3 sequence (DNA): TGTGCCAGCAACTTTGGAGGGGAGTCCGAGCAGTACTTC.

This clonotype was picked up a small number of times. The chain joins TRBV6-1 to TRBJ2-7; tentatively, D is TRBD1 (6 bases). CDR1 and CDR2 from the germline V gene are MNHNS and SASEGT. V shed 4 bases and J shed 9 bases, with 31 bases lying between them. CDR3 size: 18 residues. This CDR3 is CASSGGIPGTQDSLSQYF. As DNA, the CDR3 is TGTGCCAGCAGTGGAGGGATACCGGGAACCCAGGACAGTCTCTCGCAGTACTTC.

This clonotype was detected a few times. The chain joins TRBV20-1 to TRBJ2-2, with D maybe TRBD1 (6 bases). Trimming shortened V by 0 bases and J by 4 bases, and 18 bases separated the two germline ends. CDR3 size: 17 residues. Germline CDR1 is DFQATT and CDR2 is SNEGSKA (reference sequence). CDR3 coding DNA: TGCAGTGCTAGAGATCGAGATAGGCACAGGGCCACCGGGGAGCTGTTTTTT. This codes for CSARDRDRHRATGELFF.

This clonotype has just a few counts. The rearrangement uses TRBV6-5 and TRBJ2-3; 9 nucleotides agree with TRBD2. The CDR3 runs to 18 residues. Trimming cost V 2 bases and J 2 bases; bases outside gene matches: 11. Germline CDR1 MNHEY, CDR2 SVGAGI. DNA of the CDR3: TGTGCCAGCAGTTACCAAGCGGGGGGCCCTTACTTCACAGATACGCAGTATTTT. It is translated as CASSYQAGGPYFTDTQYF.

V gene TRBV3-1 combines with J gene TRBJ2-7; 7 bases match TRBD1. The CDR3 covers 18 residues. With V trimmed by 5 bases and J by 0 bases, 16 bases remained unmatched. Germline V gene sequence: CDR1 LGHDT, CDR2 YNNKEL (reference sequence). CDR3 DNA sequence: TGTGCCAGCAGCTCACAGGGGTCCCACGAATACCGCTCCTACGAGCAGTACTTC. Its protein product is CASSSQGSHEYRSYEQYF.

This chain connects TRBV14 to TRBJ2-5; D is undetermined. CDR3 length: 12 residues. The germline gives CDR1 SGHDN, CDR2 FVKESK. V was clipped by 4 bases and J by 5 bases, with 8 bases between them. DNA for the CDR3: TGTGCCAGCAGCCGGCTCGGGGAGACCCAGTACTTC. Amino acids: CASSRLGETQYF. Filled out from reference TRBV14 and TRBJ2-5, the complete variable domain reads EAGVTQFPSHSVIEKGQTVTLRCDPISGHDNLYWYRRVMGKEIKFLLHFVKESKQDESGMPNNRFLAERTGGTYSTLKVQPAELEDSGVYFCASSRLGETQYFGPGTRLLVL.

The chain combines TRBV15 with TRBJ2-5; 13 positions agree with TRBD2. This CDR3 spans 20 amino acids. Germline V gene data show CDR1 as LNHNV and CDR2 as YYDKDF (reference sequence). Unmatched junction bases numbered 18, after V lost 3 bases and J lost 5 bases. CDR3 nucleotides: TGTGCCACCAGCAGCCCTGGTAAATTGACCGGGACTAGCGGGAAGGAGACCCAGTACTTC. Translated: CATSSPGKLTGTSGKETQYF.

This clonotype was observed a few times. The rearrangement uses TRBV6-5 and TRBJ2-7; D is unclear. V gave up 0 bases and J gave up 4 bases, with 19 bases separating them. The CDR3 sequence is 17 residues long. Germline V gene data show CDR1 as MNHEY and CDR2 as SVGAGI. DNA of the CDR3: TGTGCCAGCAGTTACTCGACTTTTGCGTCCCCAAGTTACGAGCAGTACTTC. Translating it yields CASSYSTFASPSYEQYF.

This clonotype was recorded many times. The chain joins TRBV4-3 to TRBJ2-7; 7 bases line up with TRBD2. V gave up 4 bases and J gave up 0 bases; unmatched junction bases: 12. CDR1 and CDR2 from the germline V gene are LGHNA and YSLEER. This CDR3 region has 17 residues. The CDR3 DNA reads TGCGCCAGCAGCCCAGGAGTAGCTAGCGGTAGCTCCTACGAGCAGTACTTC. It translates to CASSPGVASGSSYEQYF.

This clonotype was detected a few times. This sequence joins TRBV27 and TRBJ2-7; 11 bases fit TRBD1. Germline V lookup: CDR1 MNHEY, CDR2 SMNVEV (reference sequence). The ends lost 7 bases at V and 3 bases at J; junction bases unmatched: 11. CDR3 length equals 16 residues. The CDR3 DNA reads as TGTGCCAGCACGTACGGGACCGGGACAGGGGGCTACGAGCAGTACTTC. Its protein is CASTYGTGTGGYEQYF.

This chain uses TRBV4-3 with TRBJ2-1; TRBD1 is a possible D gene (5 bases). V shed 5 bases and J shed 7 bases, with 21 bases lying between them. The CDR3 is 16 amino acids. Germline V CDR1 and CDR2: LGHNA, YSLEER. The CDR3 DNA sequence: TGCGCCAGCAGCTGGAGAGGCAGGGTTAGTGCGAATGAGCAGTTCTTC. It translates to CASSWRGRVSANEQFF.

This chain connects TRBV29-1 to TRBJ2-1; 13 nucleotides agree with TRBD2. V was clipped by 7 bases and J by 5 bases; unmatched bases: 2. The germline CDR1 and CDR2 sequences are SQVTM and ANQGSEA. The CDR3 is 13 residues long. CDR3 in DNA: TGCAGCGAGGGACTAGCGGGACACAATGAGCAGTTCTTC. It codes for CSEGLAGHNEQFF.

CDR3: CASSPRLAVGELFF. The CDR3 DNA reads TGTGCCAGCAGCCCACGACTAGCAGTCGGGGAGCTGTTTTTT. The chain recombines TRBV3-1 with TRBJ2-2; 7 nucleotides align to TRBD2. Germline V lookup: CDR1 LGHDT, CDR2 YNNKEL (reference sequence). Losses at the gene ends were 4 bases for V and 7 bases for J; bases not matched to a gene: 6. The CDR3 is 14 residues long.

The chain carries TRBV3-1 and TRBJ2-6, with D hard to call. Germline assignment: CDR1 LGHDT and CDR2 YNNKEL (reference sequence). CDR3 length: 13 amino acids. Trimming shortened V by 6 bases and J by 10 bases, and 13 bases separated the two germline ends. CDR3 DNA sequence: TGTGCCAGCAGTCAAACGAAAGCAAACGTCCTGACTTTC. Translated: CASSQTKANVLTF.

This clonotype was seen only a few times. The J gene is TRBJ2-2, the V gene TRBV12-3 or TRBV12-4; 9 positions agree with TRBD2. The CDR3 is 15 amino acids. The J segment lost 1 base and the V segment lost 8 bases, leaving 5 bases of the junction unmatched. CDR3: CASLSGGLNTGELFF. CDR3 nucleotides: TGTGCCAGCCTAAGCGGGGGGCTGAACACCGGGGAGCTGTTTTTT.